These 14 T cell receptor beta chains came from one sample sequenced in a study of T cells in Graves' hyperthyroidism and ophthalmopathy. Amplification yielded TCR beta CDR3 regions, with RNA transcripts as the source. HTBI primers were employed in a first-round RT-PCR of the TCR CDR3. One entry per CDR3 protein results from TCRdb running MiXCR on the multiplex PCR reads. The sample shows fewer than 850,000 distinct CDR3 sequences, roughly a sixth of them seen only once. Material for sequencing was blood. The source of these receptors is a man between 50 and 59 years old with Graves' hyperthyroidism.

This clonotype showed up many times. The rearrangement uses TRBV7-2 and TRBJ2-2, with D maybe TRBD2 (5 bases). Deletions cut 1 base from V and 2 bases from J, with 8 bases between. CDR3 length equals 15 residues. In germline, CDR1 is SGHTA, CDR2 FQGNSA. CDR3 residues: CASSLVGVNTGELFF. In nucleotides, the CDR3 is TGTGCCAGCAGCTTAGTCGGGGTAAACACCGGGGAGCTGTTTTTT.

A note on this clonotype: A junction boundary mismatches the germline segment, possibly from a read error. The CDR3 is CASSHDARRGQPQHF. DNA for the CDR3: TGCGCCAGCAGCCACGACGCTCGCAGGGGTCAGCCCCAGCATTTT. V and J are TRBV7-2 and TRBJ1-5, with a tentative D call TRBD1 (6 bases). Germline V lookup: CDR1 SGHTA, CDR2 FQGNSA. There are 15 residues in the CDR3. The whole variable domain, filled in from reference TRBV7-2 and TRBJ1-5, reads GAGVSQSPSNKVTEKGKDVELRCDPISGHTALYWYRQSLGQGLEFLIYFQGNSAPDKSGLPSDRFSAERTGGSVSTLTIQRTQQEDSAVYLCASSHDARRGQPQHFGDGTRLSIL.

There are many counts of this clonotype. The chain is built from TRBV28 and TRBJ2-7; TRBD2 agrees at 7 bases. CDR3 length equals 18 residues. V trimming: 3 bases; J trimming: 2 bases; junction bases outside the gene matches: 16. CDR1 is MDHEN and CDR2 is SYDVKM in the germline V gene. The CDR3 protein is CASSFLVREALAAYEQYF. The CDR3 bases are TGTGCCAGCAGTTTCTTGGTCAGGGAAGCCCTAGCGGCCTACGAGCAGTACTTC.

Many counts were recorded for this clonotype. The chain has TRBV2 and TRBJ2-1; the D gene is possibly TRBD1 (6 bases). Trimming shortened V by 5 bases and J by 4 bases, and 15 bases separated the two germline ends. This CDR3 spans 15 amino acids. From germline, CDR1 is SNHLY and CDR2 FYNNEI. This CDR3 reads CASSRRDTPYNEQFF. For the CDR3, the DNA is TGTGCCAGCAGTCGTCGGGACACCCCTTACAATGAGCAGTTCTTC.

This clonotype was detected many times. The V gene is TRBV12-3 or TRBV12-4, the J gene TRBJ1-1; the D gene is possibly TRBD1 (5 bases). The CDR3 spans 14 residues. With 1 base removed from V and 5 bases from J, the gap between germline ends came to 11 bases. The CDR3 region is CASSLGEGRTEAFF. As DNA, the CDR3 is TGTGCCAGCAGTTTAGGGGAGGGACGGACTGAAGCTTTCTTT.

There are many counts of this clonotype. The gene calls are TRBV12-3 or TRBV12-4 and TRBJ2-1, with 10 positions matching TRBD2. After removal of 6 bases from V and 7 bases from J, the junction contained 6 bases not matched to a gene. This CDR3 has 14 residues. As DNA, the CDR3 is TGTGCCAGCAGCACAGCGGGAGGGATGAATGAGCAGTTCTTC. It yields the protein CASSTAGGMNEQFF.

The chain recombines TRBV28 with TRBJ1-4; D unresolved. Germline CDR1 reads MDHEN; CDR2 reads SYDVKM. Deletions cut 3 bases from V and 8 bases from J, with 22 bases between. There are 17 residues in the CDR3. CDR3 in amino acids: CASSFKYGEQEDEKLFF. The CDR3 region has the DNA TGTGCCAGCAGTTTCAAGTACGGGGAGCAGGAAGACGAAAAACTGTTTTTT. Full variable domain (remainder filled in from reference TRBV28 and TRBJ1-4): DVKVTQSSRYLVKRTGEKVFLECVQDMDHENMFWYRQDPGLGLRLIYFSYDVKMKEKGDIPEGYSVSREKKERFSLILESASTNQTSMYLCASSFKYGEQEDEKLFFGSGTQLSVL.

This clonotype was counted ten times or more. The gene calls are TRBV10-3 and TRBJ2-7; D uncertain. The CDR3 is 13 amino acids. In germline, CDR1 is ENHRY, CDR2 SYGVKD. Trimming removed 4 bases at V and 0 bases at J, with 7 bases between. The CDR3 DNA is TGTGCCATCAGTGCATGGAGCTCCTACGAGCAGTACTTC. Amino acid sequence: CAISAWSSYEQYF.

This clonotype has a count of ten or more. V is TRBV5-1 and J is TRBJ1-2; no clear D. The CDR3 loop spans 15 amino acids. V lost 0 bases and J 4 bases, leaving 13 bases between the germline ends. From germline, CDR1 is SGHRS and CDR2 YFSETQ. This chain's CDR3 is CASSLGGSLGYGYTF. The CDR3 coding sequence is TGCGCCAGCAGCTTGGGAGGGAGCCTCGGCTATGGCTACACCTTC. The whole variable domain, filled in from reference TRBV5-1 and TRBJ1-2, reads KAGVTQTPRYLIKTRGQQVTLSCSPISGHRSVSWYQQTPGQGLQFLFEYFSETQRNKGNFPGRFSGRQFSNSRSEMNVSTLELGDSALYLCASSLGGSLGYGYTFGSGTRLTVV.

This clonotype has a handful of counts. This chain connects TRBV19 to TRBJ1-5, with TRBD1 matching 7 bases. Germline assignment: CDR1 LNHDA and CDR2 SQIVND (reference sequence). V dropped 6 bases and J dropped 4; count of bases not matched to a gene: 9. The CDR3 consists of 15 residues. The CDR3 reads CASRLEGQPNQPQHF. Here the CDR3 DNA reads TGTGCCAGTAGGCTCGAGGGACAGCCAAATCAGCCCCAGCATTTT.

This clonotype was counted many times. J is TRBJ2-7 and V is TRBV20-1; weak D call: TRBD1 (6 bases). Trimming stripped 5 bases from V and 5 bases from J, with 13 bases between. From germline, CDR1 is DFQATT and CDR2 SNEGSKA (reference sequence). The CDR3 is made up of 12 amino acids. The CDR3 protein is CSAPRNRDEQYF. CDR3 nucleotides: TGCAGTGCTCCCCGAAACAGGGACGAGCAGTACTTC.

This clonotype was recorded at least ten times. The chain carries TRBV19 and TRBJ2-4, with TRBD1 identical over 8 bases. Germline lookup yields CDR1 LNHDA and CDR2 SQIVND (reference sequence). V was pared by 6 bases and J by 8 bases, with 9 bases of the junction left unmatched. The CDR3 contains 14 residues. The CDR3 region has the DNA TGTGCCAGTAGGAACAGGGGGAAGTGGGACATTCAGTACTTC. This translates into CASRNRGKWDIQYF.

This clonotype came up many times. V and J are TRBV6-1 and TRBJ1-5, with D uncertain. The CDR3 sequence is 13 residues long. The ends were cut back, 6 bases at V and 0 bases at J, with 6 bases in the middle. The germline V gene has CDR1 MNHNS and CDR2 SASEGT. For the CDR3, the DNA is TGTGCCAGCAGCCCACTTAGCAATCAGCCCCAGCATTTT. Translating it yields CASSPLSNQPQHF.

J is TRBJ1-2 and V is TRBV20-1; possibly TRBD1 for D (5 bases). Trimming took off 3 bases at V and 4 bases at J, with 15 bases between the two ends. Looked up from germline, CDR1 is DFQATT and CDR2 is SNEGSKA (reference sequence). There are 14 residues in the CDR3. The CDR3 reads CSASRQGRLYGYTF. CDR3 coding DNA: TGCAGTGCTAGTCGGCAGGGAAGACTCTATGGCTACACCTTC.